This TCR beta chain was retrieved from a study of control samples from healthy donors and cancer patients. Generated by immunoSEQ multiplex PCR, the TCRdb table keeps only in-frame clones and is missing some. The sample records about 35,000 clones, roughly 92% being singletons. In its sample, this clone was seen a few times. Sequencing used PBMCs. This sequence was found in a man aged 35 to 55 with colorectal cancer.

CDR3 nucleotide sequence: TGTGCCAGTAGTATAGGTCCAGGGGATTACAATGAGCAGTTCTTC. Amino acids: CASSIGPGDYNEQFF. V and J are TRBV19 and TRBJ2-1; a possible D gene is TRBD1 (6 bases). Germline CDR1 LNHDA, CDR2 SQIVND (reference sequence). V was shortened by 1 base and J by 4 bases, with 11 bases between the two germline ends. The CDR3 is 15 residues long.